A single sample is the source of the 8 T cell receptor beta chains below, sequenced in a study of cytomegalovirus exposure and HLA in healthy donors. Some clones are missing from TCRdb's copy, which holds only in-frame ones; the method was immunoSEQ multiplex PCR. The repertoire holds some 120,000 clones, with 88% as singletons. The sample consisted of PBMCs. Every receptor here comes from a young man in good health and CMV-seronegative.

This chain links TRBV7-2 with TRBJ1-6; D possibly corresponds to TRBD1 (6 bases). The CDR3 runs to 15 residues. V was clipped by 2 bases and J by 9 bases, with 14 bases between them. Germline values: CDR1 SGHTA, CDR2 FQGNSA. CDR3 protein: CASSLIGQPVSPLHF. CDR3 in DNA: TGTGCCAGCAGCTTAATCGGACAGCCAGTTTCACCCCTCCACTTT.

V gene TRBV19 combines with J gene TRBJ1-1; a possible D gene is TRBD1 (6 bases). Trimming left V 4 bases short and J 5 bases short, with 14 bases between. The length of the CDR3 is 14 residues. Germline V lookup: CDR1 LNHDA, CDR2 SQIVND (reference sequence). For the CDR3, the DNA is TGTGCCAGTAGTAACATCAGGGGTGGTACTGAAGCTTTCTTT. Encoded protein: CASSNIRGGTEAFF.

The chain combines TRBV11-2 with TRBJ2-7, with TRBD1 identical over 10 bases. V was clipped by 5 bases and J by 2 bases; unmatched bases: 6. The germline gives CDR1 SGHAT, CDR2 FQNNGV. This CDR3 has 15 amino acids. The CDR3 DNA reads TGTGCCAGCAGCCGAGGGACAGGGGCTCCCTACGAGCAGTACTTC. It codes for CASSRGTGAPYEQYF.

The CDR3 nucleotides are TGTGCCAGCAGCTCGACTAGCGGGATTTTTACCGGGGAGCTGTTTTTT. Encoded protein: CASSSTSGIFTGELFF. V gene TRBV7-6 combines with J gene TRBJ2-2, with 11 bases fitting TRBD2. CDR3 length: 16 residues. Trimming at V came to 4 bases and at J to 5 bases, leaving 6 bases not matched to a gene. Looked up from germline, CDR1 is SGHVS and CDR2 is FNYEAQ.

The V and J genes are TRBV19 and TRBJ2-7; 11 nucleotides line up with TRBD1. V lost 5 bases to trimming and J lost 2 bases; unmatched junction nucleotides: 8. The V gene's germline CDR1 is LNHDA and CDR2 SQIVND (reference sequence). The CDR3 extends over 16 amino acids. CDR3 loop: CASSPRTGGAPYEQYF. Written as DNA, the CDR3 is TGTGCCAGTAGTCCAAGGACAGGGGGCGCGCCCTACGAGCAGTACTTC.

V and J are TRBV11-3 and TRBJ2-1, with a possible D match to TRBD2 (5 bases). Germline V gene lookup returns CDR1 SGHNT and CDR2 YENEEA. Trimming shortened V by 5 bases and J by 5 bases, and 13 bases separated the two germline ends. This CDR3 has 14 residues. The chain's CDR3 is CASSRAHGDNEQFF. CDR3 nucleotides: TGTGCCAGCAGCCGGGCCCACGGGGACAATGAGCAGTTCTTC.

The genes are TRBV25-1 and TRBJ1-4; D gene ambiguous. CDR3 length: 14 residues. V lost 4 bases, J lost 5 bases, and 11 bases lay in between. Germline V gene lookup returns CDR1 MGHDK and CDR2 SYGVNS. The CDR3 sequence: CASSVQTKNEKLFF. The CDR3 region has the DNA TGTGCCAGCAGTGTACAGACTAAGAATGAAAAACTGTTTTTT.

The rearrangement joins TRBV7-2 to TRBJ2-3, with 8 nucleotides matching TRBD2. The length of the CDR3 is 15 residues. Germline CDR1 and CDR2: SGHTA and FQGNSA. Germline trimming cut 5 bases from V and 4 bases from J; bases unmatched to any gene: 8. CDR3 bases: TGTGCCAGCAGCCCATCCGGGAGGGAATCAGATACGCAGTATTTT. As protein: CASSPSGRESDTQYF.